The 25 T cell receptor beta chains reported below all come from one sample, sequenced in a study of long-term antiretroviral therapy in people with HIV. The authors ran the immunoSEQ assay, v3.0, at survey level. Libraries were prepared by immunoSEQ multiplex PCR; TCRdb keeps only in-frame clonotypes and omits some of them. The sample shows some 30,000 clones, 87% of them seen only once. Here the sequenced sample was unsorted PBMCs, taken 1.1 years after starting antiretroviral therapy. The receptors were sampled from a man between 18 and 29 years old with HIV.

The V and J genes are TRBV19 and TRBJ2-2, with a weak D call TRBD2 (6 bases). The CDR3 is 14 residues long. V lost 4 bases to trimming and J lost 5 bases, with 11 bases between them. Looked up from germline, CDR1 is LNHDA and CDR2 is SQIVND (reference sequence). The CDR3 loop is CASSRREQTGELFF. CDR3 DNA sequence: TGTGCCAGTAGTAGGCGGGAACAAACCGGGGAGCTGTTTTTT.

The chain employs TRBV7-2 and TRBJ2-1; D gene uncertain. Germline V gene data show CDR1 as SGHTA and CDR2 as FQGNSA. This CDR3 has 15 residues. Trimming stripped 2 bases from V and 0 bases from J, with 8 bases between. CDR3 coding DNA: TGTGCCAGCAGCTTATATTCGAGCTCCTACAATGAGCAGTTCTTC. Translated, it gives CASSLYSSSYNEQFF.

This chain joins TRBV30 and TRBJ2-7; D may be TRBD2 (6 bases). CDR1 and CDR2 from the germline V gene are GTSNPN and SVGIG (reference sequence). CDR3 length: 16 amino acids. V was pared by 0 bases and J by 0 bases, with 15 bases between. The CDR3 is CAWSVSASASSYEQYF. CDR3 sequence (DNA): TGTGCCTGGAGTGTTTCGGCTAGCGCTAGCTCCTACGAGCAGTACTTC.

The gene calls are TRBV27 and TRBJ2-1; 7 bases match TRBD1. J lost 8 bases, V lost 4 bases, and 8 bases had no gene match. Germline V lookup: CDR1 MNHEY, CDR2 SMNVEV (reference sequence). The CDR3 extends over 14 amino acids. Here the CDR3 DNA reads TGTGCCAGCAGTTGGGACAGTTTTAAGGATGAGCAGTTCTTC. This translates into CASSWDSFKDEQFF.

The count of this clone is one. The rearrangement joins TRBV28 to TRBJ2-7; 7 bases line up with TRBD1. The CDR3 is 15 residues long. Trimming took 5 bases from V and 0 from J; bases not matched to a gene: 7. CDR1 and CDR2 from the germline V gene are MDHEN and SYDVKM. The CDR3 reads CASSEPGQISYEQYF. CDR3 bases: TGTGCCAGCAGTGAACCGGGACAGATCTCCTACGAGCAGTACTTC.

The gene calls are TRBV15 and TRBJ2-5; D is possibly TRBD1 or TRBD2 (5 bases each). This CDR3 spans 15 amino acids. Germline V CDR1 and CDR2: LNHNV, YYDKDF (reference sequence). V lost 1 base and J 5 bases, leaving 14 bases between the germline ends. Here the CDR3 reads CATSRARGARETQYF. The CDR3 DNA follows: TGTGCCACCAGCAGAGCCCGAGGGGCCCGGGAGACCCAGTACTTC. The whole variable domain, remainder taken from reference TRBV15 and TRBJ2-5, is DAMVIQNPRYQVTQFGKPVTLSCSQTLNHNVMYWYQQKSSQAPKLLFHYYDKDFNNEADTPDNFQSRRPNTSFCFLDIRSPGLGDTAMYLCATSRARGARETQYFGPGTRLLVL.

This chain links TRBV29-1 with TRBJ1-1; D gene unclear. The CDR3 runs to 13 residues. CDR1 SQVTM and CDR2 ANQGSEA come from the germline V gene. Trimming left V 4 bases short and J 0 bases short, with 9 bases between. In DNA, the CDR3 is TGCAGCGTTGTGGACGGAGTGAACACTGAAGCTTTCTTT. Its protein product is CSVVDGVNTEAFF.

CDR3 sequence reads: CASSVTETRDYEQYF. CDR3 in DNA: TGTGCCAGCAGCGTCACAGAAACTAGGGACTACGAGCAGTACTTC. The rearrangement links TRBV9 to TRBJ2-7; possibly TRBD2 for D (5 bases). The CDR3 runs 15 residues. CDR1 is SGDLS and CDR2 is YYNGEE in the germline V gene. V lost 2 bases and J lost 3, with 15 bases in between.

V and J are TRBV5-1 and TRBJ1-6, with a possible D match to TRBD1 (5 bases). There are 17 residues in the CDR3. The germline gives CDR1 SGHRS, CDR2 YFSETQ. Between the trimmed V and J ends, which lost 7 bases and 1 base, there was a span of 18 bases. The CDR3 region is CASARTRRGSYNSPLHF. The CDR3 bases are TGCGCCAGCGCCCGGACCCGGCGGGGGTCCTATAATTCACCCCTCCACTTT.

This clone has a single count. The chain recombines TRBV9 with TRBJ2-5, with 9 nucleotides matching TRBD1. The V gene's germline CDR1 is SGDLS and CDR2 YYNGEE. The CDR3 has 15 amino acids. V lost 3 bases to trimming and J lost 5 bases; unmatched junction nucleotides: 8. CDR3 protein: CASSGPGQGVETQYF. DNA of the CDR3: TGTGCCAGCAGCGGACCGGGACAGGGCGTTGAGACCCAGTACTTC.

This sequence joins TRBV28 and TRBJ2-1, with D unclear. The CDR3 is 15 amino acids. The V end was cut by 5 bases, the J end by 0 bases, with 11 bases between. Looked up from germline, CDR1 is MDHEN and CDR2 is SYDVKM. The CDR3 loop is CASSIRPSSYNEQFF. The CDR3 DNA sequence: TGTGCCAGCAGTATCCGCCCCAGCTCCTACAATGAGCAGTTCTTC.

Here the CDR3 reads CSVDYGAGDYGYTF. The CDR3 DNA follows: TGCAGCGTTGATTACGGCGCGGGGGACTATGGCTACACCTTC. This chain links TRBV29-1 with TRBJ1-2; tentative D call: TRBD1 (5 bases). The V and J ends lost 3 bases and 3 bases respectively, with 14 bases between them. The CDR3 runs 14 residues. The germline V gene has CDR1 SQVTM and CDR2 ANQGSEA.

The CDR3 DNA reads TGTGCCTGGTACCGGGGCGAAGGCACAGATACGCAGTATTTT. Its translation: CAWYRGEGTDTQYF. The V and J genes are TRBV30 and TRBJ2-3; D is tentatively TRBD1 or TRBD2 (5 bases each). There are 14 residues in the CDR3. Trimming took 5 bases from V and 1 from J, leaving 13 bases between them. Germline CDR1 is GTSNPN and CDR2 is SVGIG (reference sequence).

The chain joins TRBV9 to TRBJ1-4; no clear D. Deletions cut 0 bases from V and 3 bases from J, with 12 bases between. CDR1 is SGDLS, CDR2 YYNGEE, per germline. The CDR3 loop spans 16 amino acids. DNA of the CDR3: TGTGCCAGCAGCGTAGTGTCACAGAAACCTAATGAAAAACTGTTTTTT. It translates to CASSVVSQKPNEKLFF.

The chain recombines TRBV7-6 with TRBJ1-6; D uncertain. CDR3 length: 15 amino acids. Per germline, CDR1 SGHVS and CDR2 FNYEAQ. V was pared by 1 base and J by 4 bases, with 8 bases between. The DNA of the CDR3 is TGTGCCAGCAGCTTAGGGACCGATTATAATTCACCCCTCCACTTT. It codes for CASSLGTDYNSPLHF.

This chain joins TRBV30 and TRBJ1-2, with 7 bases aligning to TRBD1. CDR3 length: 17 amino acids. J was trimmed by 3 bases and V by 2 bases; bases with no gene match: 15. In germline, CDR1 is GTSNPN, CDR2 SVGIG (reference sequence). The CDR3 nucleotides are TGTGCCTGGAGTCGAGAACCTTTTAGGACAGGAGACTATGGCTACACCTTC. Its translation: CAWSREPFRTGDYGYTF. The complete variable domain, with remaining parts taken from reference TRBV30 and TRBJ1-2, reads SQTIHQWPATLVQPVGSPLSLECTVEGTSNPNLYWYRQAAGRGLQLLFYSVGIGQISSEVPQNLSASRPQDRQFILSSKKLLLSDSGFYLCAWSREPFRTGDYGYTFGSGTRLTVV.

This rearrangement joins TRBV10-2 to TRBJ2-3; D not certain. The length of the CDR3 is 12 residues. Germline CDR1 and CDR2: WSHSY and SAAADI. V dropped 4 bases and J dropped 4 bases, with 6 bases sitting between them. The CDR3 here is CASSGGPDTQYF. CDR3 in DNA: TGCGCCAGCAGTGGTGGCCCAGATACGCAGTATTTT.

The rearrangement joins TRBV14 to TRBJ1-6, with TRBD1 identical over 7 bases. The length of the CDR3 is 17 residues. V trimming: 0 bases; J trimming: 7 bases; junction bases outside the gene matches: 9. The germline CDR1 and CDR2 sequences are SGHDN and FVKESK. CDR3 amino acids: CASSQEGGRGLNSPLHF. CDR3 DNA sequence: TGTGCCAGCAGCCAAGAAGGGGGCAGGGGATTGAATTCACCCCTCCACTTT.

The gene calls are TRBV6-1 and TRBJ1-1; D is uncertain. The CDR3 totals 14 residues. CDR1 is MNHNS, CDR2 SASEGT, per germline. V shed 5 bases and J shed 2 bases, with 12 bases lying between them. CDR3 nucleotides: TGTGCCAGCAGTTGGCCCCTACCTAACACTGAAGCTTTCTTT. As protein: CASSWPLPNTEAFF.

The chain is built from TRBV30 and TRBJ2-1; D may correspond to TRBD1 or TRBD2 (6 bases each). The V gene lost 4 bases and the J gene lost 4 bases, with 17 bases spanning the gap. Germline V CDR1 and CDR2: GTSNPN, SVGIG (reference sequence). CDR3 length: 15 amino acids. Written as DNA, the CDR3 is TGTGCCTGGACCGCCGGAGGGGGAGTATACAATGAGCAGTTCTTC. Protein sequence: CAWTAGGGVYNEQFF.

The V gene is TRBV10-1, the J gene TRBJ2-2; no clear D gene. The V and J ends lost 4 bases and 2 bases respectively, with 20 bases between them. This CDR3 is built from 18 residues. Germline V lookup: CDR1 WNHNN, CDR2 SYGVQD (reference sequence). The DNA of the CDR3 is TGCGCCAGCAGTGGGGGAAATCACATCGGAATTAACACCGGGGAGCTGTTTTTT. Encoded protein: CASSGGNHIGINTGELFF.

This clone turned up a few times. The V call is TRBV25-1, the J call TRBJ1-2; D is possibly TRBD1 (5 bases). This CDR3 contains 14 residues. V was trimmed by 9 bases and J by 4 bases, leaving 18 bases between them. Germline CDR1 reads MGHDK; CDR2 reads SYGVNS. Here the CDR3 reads CASRGTGLFYGYTF. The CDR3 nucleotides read TGTGCCAGTCGAGGGACGGGGTTATTCTATGGCTACACCTTC.

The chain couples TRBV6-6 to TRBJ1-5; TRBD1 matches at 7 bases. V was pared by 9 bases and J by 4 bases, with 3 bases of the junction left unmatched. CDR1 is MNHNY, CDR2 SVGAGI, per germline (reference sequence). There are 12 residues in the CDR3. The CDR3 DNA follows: TGTGCCAGTAGCAGGGGGAATCAGCCCCAGCATTTT. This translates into CASSRGNQPQHF.

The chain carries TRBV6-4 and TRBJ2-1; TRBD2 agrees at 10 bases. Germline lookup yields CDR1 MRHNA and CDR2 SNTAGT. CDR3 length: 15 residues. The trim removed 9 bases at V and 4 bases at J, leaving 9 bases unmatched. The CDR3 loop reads CASSPSGGSYNEQFF. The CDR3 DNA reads TGTGCCAGTTCCCCTAGCGGGGGATCATACAATGAGCAGTTCTTC.

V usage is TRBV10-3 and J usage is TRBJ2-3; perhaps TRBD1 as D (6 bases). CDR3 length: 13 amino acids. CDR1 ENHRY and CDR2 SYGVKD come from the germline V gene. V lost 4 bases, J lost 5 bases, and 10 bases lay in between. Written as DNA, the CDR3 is TGTGCCATCAGTGTACAGGGCGGAGATACGCAGTATTTT. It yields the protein CAISVQGGDTQYF.